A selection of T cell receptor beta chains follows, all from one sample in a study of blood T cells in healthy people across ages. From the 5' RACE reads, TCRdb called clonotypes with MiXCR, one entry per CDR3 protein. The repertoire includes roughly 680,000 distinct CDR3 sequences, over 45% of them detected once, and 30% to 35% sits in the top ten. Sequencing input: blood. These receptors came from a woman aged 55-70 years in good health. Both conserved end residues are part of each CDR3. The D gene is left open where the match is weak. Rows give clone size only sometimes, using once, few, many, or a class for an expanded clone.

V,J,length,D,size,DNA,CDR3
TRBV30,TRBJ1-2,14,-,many,TGTGCCTGGAGTGCTCAAGGGGATAACTATGGCTACACCTTC,CAWSAQGDNYGYTF
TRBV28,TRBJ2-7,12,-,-,TGTGCCAGCAGTTTGCTTAACTGCGAGCAGTACTTC,CASSLLNCEQYF
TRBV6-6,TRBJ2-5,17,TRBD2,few,TGTGCCAGCAGTTACTCGAGGTCTAGCGGGAGGGAGGAGACCCAGTACTTC,CASSYSRSSGREETQYF
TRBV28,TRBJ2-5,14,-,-,TGTGCCAGCAGACGGGTCCGCCAACAAGAGACCCAGTACTTC,CASRRVRQQETQYF
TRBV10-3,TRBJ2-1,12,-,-,TGTGCCATCAGTACCTGGTACAATGAGCAGTTCTTC,CAISTWYNEQFF
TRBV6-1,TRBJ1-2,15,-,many,TGTGCCGCGATGGAGATCCTACTTGAGGGCTATGGCTACACCTTC,CAAMEILLEGYGYTF
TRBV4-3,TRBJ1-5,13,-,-,TGCGCCAGCAGCCAAGATAATAAGCAGCCCCAGCATTTT,CASSQDNKQPQHF
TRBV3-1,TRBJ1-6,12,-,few,TGTGCCAGCAGCCAAGAGGATTCACCCCTCCACTTT,CASSQEDSPLHF
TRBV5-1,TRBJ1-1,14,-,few,TGCGCCAGCAGGGTCCCCGACGGTGGCACTGAAGCTTTCTTT,CASRVPDGGTEAFF
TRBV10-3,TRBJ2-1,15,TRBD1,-,TGTGCCATCAAACAGGGGGACGGCTCCTATAATGAGCAGTTCTTC,CAIKQGDGSYNEQFF
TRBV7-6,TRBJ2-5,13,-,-,TGTGCCAGCAGCTCACGCGGGGATAGGGAGCAGTACTTC,CASSSRGDREQYF
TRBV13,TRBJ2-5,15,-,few,TGTGCCAGCAGCCTGGGGGGGCCAAGTGTAGAGACCCAGTACTTC,CASSLGGPSVETQYF
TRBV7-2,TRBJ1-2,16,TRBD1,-,TGTGCCAGCAGCCATGGCCCCGACAGGGGCTGCTATGGCTACACCTTC,CASSHGPDRGCYGYTF
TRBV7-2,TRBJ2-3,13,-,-,TGTGCCAGCAGCTTAGTAGTGTTCGATACGCAGTATTTT,CASSLVVFDTQYF
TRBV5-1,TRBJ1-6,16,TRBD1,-,TGCGCCAGCAGCCTAGAACCGGGACAGCCAAATTCACCCCTCCACTTT,CASSLEPGQPNSPLHF
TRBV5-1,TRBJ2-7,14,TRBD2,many,TGCGCCAGCAGCCGACTAGCGGGATCCTACGAGCAGTACTTC,CASSRLAGSYEQYF
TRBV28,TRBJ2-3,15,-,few,TGTGCCAGCAGTTTCGACCCCCAGAGCACAGATACGCAGTATTTT,CASSFDPQSTDTQYF
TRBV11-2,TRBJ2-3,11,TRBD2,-,TGTGCCAGCACCAGCGGGGCTACGCAGTATTTT,CASTSGATQYF
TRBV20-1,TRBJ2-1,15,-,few,TGCAGTGCTAGAGATCCCCAGAGCTCCTACAATGAGCAGTTCTTC,CSARDPQSSYNEQFF
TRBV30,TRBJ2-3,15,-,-,TGTGCCTGGAGAGTGCAGGGACTTAGCACAGATACGCAGTATTTT,CAWRVQGLSTDTQYF
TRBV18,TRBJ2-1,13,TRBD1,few,TGTGCCAGCTCACTTGGACAGGGTGATGAGCAGTTCTTC,CASSLGQGDEQFF
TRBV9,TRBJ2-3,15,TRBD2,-,TGTGCCAACAGCGTAGAAGCGGGAGGGTCAAATACGCAGTATTTT,CANSVEAGGSNTQYF
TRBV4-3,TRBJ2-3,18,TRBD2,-,TGCGCCAGCAGCCAACTACTTCCTGCGGGAGGAAGCACAGATACGCAGTATTTT,CASSQLLPAGGSTDTQYF
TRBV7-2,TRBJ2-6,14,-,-,TGTGCCAGCAGCTTAGGCTCTGGGGCCAGCTTCCTGACTTTC,CASSLGSGASFLTF
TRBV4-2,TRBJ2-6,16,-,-,TGTGCCAGCAGCCCTAAAGAACACTCTGGGGCCAACGTCCTGACTTTC,CASSPKEHSGANVLTF
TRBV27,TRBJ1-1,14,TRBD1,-,TGTGCCAGCACCCGGACAGGGGCGACAATGAAAGCTTTCTTT,CASTRTGATMKAFF
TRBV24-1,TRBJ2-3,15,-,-,TGTGCCACCAGTTCTACAGGGACCAGCACAGATACGCAGTATTTT,CATSSTGTSTDTQYF
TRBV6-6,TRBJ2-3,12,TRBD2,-,TGTGCCAGCAGCGGACTAGCGGGGGGGTGGTATTTT,CASSGLAGGWYF
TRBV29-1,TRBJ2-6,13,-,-,TGCAGCGTTCTGGACTCTGGGGCCAACGTCCTGACTTTC,CSVLDSGANVLTF
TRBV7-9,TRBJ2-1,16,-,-,TGTGCCAGCAGCTTAGCCCTGGGCGGGGTGGCGAATGAGCAGTTCTTC,CASSLALGGVANEQFF
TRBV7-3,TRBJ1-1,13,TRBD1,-,TGTGCCAGCAGCTTGGACAGGAAGTCTGAAGCTTTCTTT,CASSLDRKSEAFF
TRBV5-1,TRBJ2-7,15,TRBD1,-,TGCGCCAGCAGTCACGGACAGGGGACTTACTACGAGCAGTACTTC,CASSHGQGTYYEQYF
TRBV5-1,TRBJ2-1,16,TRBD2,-,TGCGCCAGCAGCACCGGACTAGCGGGGGCCGGGGATGAGCAGTTCTTC,CASSTGLAGAGDEQFF
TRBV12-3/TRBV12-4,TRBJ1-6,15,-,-,TGTGCCAGCAGTCCTAATGCAGGGTTAAATTCACCCCTCCACTTT,CASSPNAGLNSPLHF